This T cell receptor (beta chain) appears in the sequencing data of a study of prognosis after radiotherapy for stage I lung cancer (dated by TCRdb to 2020 to 2022). In terms of the full investigation: Roughly 20 stage I NSCLC patients were enrolled in Nanjing, China, between early 2018 and January 2019. Newly diagnosed primary stage I lung tumors occurred in roughly 13 patients, and oligometastatic NSCLC after surgical resection of the primary tumor occurred in a few. Every patient was regarded as medically inoperable, because of comorbidities in over 10 cases and refusal of surgery in 6 or 7 cases. The cohort was made up of around 13 men and about 6 women, with a median age of around 70 years and an age range of 53 to 84 years. Tumor histology was squamous cell carcinoma in over 5 patients and adenocarcinoma in twelve. Using image-guided IMRT or VMAT, SBRT was delivered in 3 to 5 fractions at a biologically effective dose of at least 100 Gy. SBRT was not combined with any concurrent therapy in any patient. After SBRT, distant metastases developed in four of the 19 patients at a median of approximately seven months, while the remaining 15 patients had no significant progression. The study profiled peripheral blood TCR beta repertoires from stage I NSCLC patients before and after stereotactic body radiotherapy and related them to distant failure. For each of the approximately 20 patients, one blood sample was taken before SBRT and one after, so the study sequenced about 40 samples in total.

Two rounds of multiplex PCR were performed to amplify the TCR beta CDR3 region from genomic DNA. The first PCR round used primers specific to each TRBV and TRBJ gene, and the primer sequences were filed in Chinese patent CN105087789A. Universal primers were used in the second round of PCR. The Roche High Pure PCR Template Preparation Kit was used to extract genomic DNA from frozen PBMCs. An Illumina HiSeq 3000 was used to sequence the libraries paired-end with 151 bp reads. From the authors' description of their analysis: Raw reads lacking the multiplex PCR primer sequences were removed with CutAdapt. PEAR was used to merge high-quality paired reads into contigs. MiXCR assigned TRB V, D and J gene segments to each contig by aligning to reference sequences. To remove sequencing errors, CDR3 sequences were clustered according to base quality and sequence similarity. Diversity was measured as Shannon entropy normalized by the natural log of productive TCR sequence number. To get clonality, Shannon entropy was divided by the natural log of the number of unique clonotypes, and that result was subtracted from one. The Youden index of ROC curves was used to select progression-free survival cut-offs for repertoire metrics, and analyses were performed in R 3.5.3. TCRdb's own reprocessing of the public reads used fastp at Q25 and MiXCR and kept productive beta chains. Identical CDR3 proteins give one entry, which carries the most common genes and DNA. The authors' filters were not applied to this entry. This sample is represented by about 13,000 distinct CDR3 sequences; about 51% of them were singletons. The top ten clones comprise approximately 30% of the sample.

A history of other malignancies or of prior chemotherapy or radiotherapy was absent in all patients, and node-negative disease was shown on CT and PET/CT in all patients. At each of two time points, 5 to 6 milliliters of peripheral venous blood were collected into EDTA tubes. Ficoll-Paque Plus density-gradient centrifugation was used to isolate PBMCs. Samples were stored at -80°C immediately after collection until analysis. Including cysteine and phenylalanine, the CDR3 has 18 amino acids. The sequence is cut down to CDR3 DNA, 54 bases in frame from base 1. For this chain, trimming is 6 bases at the V end and 2 bases at the J end, and the number of junction bases without a gene match is 15. CDR1 and CDR2, per the germline V gene (reference sequence), are LNHNV and YYDKDF. Concerning this clonotype itself: Its antigen is still unknown. Per-base qualities were not stored, and no clone one base away is much larger.

Study-level results and caveats: No determination of tumor specificity was made for expanded TCR clones. TRBV and TRBJ usage frequencies reportedly differed by metastasis status, in two V genes at baseline and in ten or so V and two J genes after SBRT. None of the reported P values were adjusted for multiple comparisons. Limitations of the study included a small cohort and short follow-up, and the study findings need independent validation. Post-SBRT Shannon entropy and its change from baseline were lower in patients who developed distant metastases; baseline Shannon entropy was not associated with metastases. After SBRT, the count of unique TCR clones dropped from a median of around 10,000 beforehand to nearly 7,000 afterward (Wilcoxon paired P=0.011).

The chain is assembled from TRBV15 and TRBJ2-3; TRBD2 aligns with 9 central bases. The starting material was PBMCs, obtained before or after stereotactic body radiation therapy (not recorded which). This TCR was sampled from a donor at least 50 years old with non-small cell lung cancer. The nucleotides are TGTGCCACCAGAGATATAGCGGGAGAGTGGGGCTACACAGATACGCAGTATTTT. Protein translation: CATRDIAGEWGYTDTQYF.